A single sample is the source of the 6 T cell receptor beta chains below, sequenced in a study of shared clonotypes between healthy human individuals. Measured with immunoSEQ multiplex PCR; TCRdb has only the in-frame clones, and not every one. The data hold about 500,000 clones, with roughly three quarters observed a single time. The specimen was PBMCs. The receptors stem from a woman aged 40 to 49 in good health. Some clones in this sample may be carry-over from other donors' samples.

The chain carries TRBV5-1 and TRBJ2-7, with 8 bases matching TRBD1. This CDR3 is 17 amino acids long. Germline assignment: CDR1 SGHRS and CDR2 YFSETQ. V gave up 4 bases and J gave up 5 bases; unmatched junction bases: 17. The CDR3 DNA reads TGCGCCAGCAGCCGCATGACCCCCGGACAGGGCAACAACGAGCAGTACTTC. Encoded protein: CASSRMTPGQGNNEQYF.

Notes on this clone: Given a far larger clone just one base away, this is likely a sequencing read error. The chain combines TRBV6-4 with TRBJ2-6; D possibly corresponds to TRBD1 (7 bases). Germline V gives CDR1 MRHNA, CDR2 SNTAGT. This CDR3 is 18 amino acids long. This chain's CDR3 is CASSGAAGGGSGTNVLTF. The DNA of the CDR3 is TGTGCCAGCAGTGGGGCGGCAGGGGGAGGCTCTGGGACCAACGTCCTGACTTTC.

This clone occurred a few times. This may come from a read error, since a much larger clone is one base off. Distinct nucleotide sequences in the sample also encode this CDR3. The chain combines TRBV19 with TRBJ1-1; D unclear. Trimming pared 8 bases from V and 0 bases from J, leaving 7 bases between. Germline CDR1 LNHDA, CDR2 SQIVND (reference sequence). This CDR3 contains 12 residues. CDR3 nucleotides: TGTGCCAGTGGTAGCGTGAACACTGAAGCTTTCTTT. The encoded protein is CASGSVNTEAFF.

The rearrangement links TRBV5-1 to TRBJ1-3; the D gene is possibly TRBD1 (6 bases). Germline CDR1 SGHRS, CDR2 YFSETQ. V shed 3 bases and J shed 3 bases, with 13 bases lying between them. CDR3 length: 15 amino acids. CDR3 DNA: TGCGCCAGCAGCTCCTCAACAGGGAGTGGAAACACCATATATTTT. This translates into CASSSSTGSGNTIYF.

Note on this clone: A read error is the likely source, as a far larger clone sits one nucleotide away. This CDR3 is also generated by other DNA sequences in the sample. V usage is TRBV30 and J usage is TRBJ1-1; TRBD1 matches 11 bases. Germline CDR1 is GTSNPN and CDR2 is SVGIG (reference sequence). V was clipped by 1 base and J by 6 bases; unmatched bases: 10. This CDR3 spans 16 amino acids. The CDR3 reads CAWSGTGGAGPAEAFF. CDR3 sequence (DNA): TGTGCCTGGAGTGGGACAGGGGGCGCGGGTCCCGCTGAAGCTTTCTTT.

There are many counts of this clone. Other DNA variants within this sample encode the same CDR3. The V and J genes are TRBV7-8 and TRBJ2-7; D is ambiguous. The CDR3 loop spans 15 amino acids. The V end was cut by 1 base, the J end by 0 bases, with 10 bases between. Germline loops: CDR1 SGHVS, CDR2 FQNEAQ. The CDR3 reads CASSLGRRVSYEQYF. The CDR3 DNA follows: TGTGCCAGCAGCTTAGGTCGCCGGGTCTCCTACGAGCAGTACTTC.